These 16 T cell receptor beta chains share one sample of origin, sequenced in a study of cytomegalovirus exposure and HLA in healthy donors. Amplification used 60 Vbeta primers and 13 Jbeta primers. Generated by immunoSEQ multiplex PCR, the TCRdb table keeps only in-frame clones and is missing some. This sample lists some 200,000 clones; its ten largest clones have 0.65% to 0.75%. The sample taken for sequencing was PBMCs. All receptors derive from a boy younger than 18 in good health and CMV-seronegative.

CDR3 in amino acids: CASSNQGRGDYGYTF. CDR3 coding DNA: TGTGCCAGTAGTAACCAGGGCAGGGGCGACTATGGCTACACCTTC. The chain links TRBV19 to TRBJ1-2, with D possibly TRBD1 on 6 matching bases. This CDR3 is 15 amino acids long. The germline CDR1 and CDR2 sequences are LNHDA and SQIVND (reference sequence). V was clipped by 4 bases and J by 3 bases, with 15 bases between them.

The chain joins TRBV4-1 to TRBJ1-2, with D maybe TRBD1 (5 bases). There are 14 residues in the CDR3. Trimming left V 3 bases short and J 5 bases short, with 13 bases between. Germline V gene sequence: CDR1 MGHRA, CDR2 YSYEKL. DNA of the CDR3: TGCGCCAGCAGCCATGAGACAGTGGATTATGGCTACACCTTC. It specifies CASSHETVDYGYTF.

CDR3 bases: TGTGCCTGGGACTTTCAAAACATTCAGTACTTC. Its protein product is CAWDFQNIQYF. The V gene is TRBV30, the J gene TRBJ2-4; D is unclear. V was pared by 5 bases and J by 5 bases, with 7 bases between. CDR3 length: 11 amino acids. CDR1 is GTSNPN, CDR2 SVGIG, per germline (reference sequence).

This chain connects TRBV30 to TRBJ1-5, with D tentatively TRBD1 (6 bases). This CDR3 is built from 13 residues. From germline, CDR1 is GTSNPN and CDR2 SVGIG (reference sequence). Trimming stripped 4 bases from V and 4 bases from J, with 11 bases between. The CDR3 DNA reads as TGTGCCTGGACTGAGGGGGTTAATCAGCCCCAGCATTTT. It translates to CAWTEGVNQPQHF.

This chain's CDR3 is CASSPTGVPQPQHF. The CDR3 DNA follows: TGTGCCAGCAGCCCCACCGGGGTGCCTCAGCCCCAGCATTTT. The rearrangement joins TRBV7-2 to TRBJ1-5; D unresolved. The CDR3 loop spans 14 amino acids. CDR1 and CDR2 (germline): SGHTA, FQGNSA. With 5 bases removed from V and 6 bases from J, the gap between germline ends came to 14 bases.

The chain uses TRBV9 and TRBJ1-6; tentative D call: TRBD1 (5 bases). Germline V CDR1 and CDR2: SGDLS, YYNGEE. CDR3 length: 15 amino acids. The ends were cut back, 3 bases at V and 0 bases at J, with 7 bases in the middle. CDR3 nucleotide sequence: TGTGCCAGCAGCGACGACAGCTCCTATAATTCACCCCTCCACTTT. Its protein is CASSDDSSYNSPLHF.

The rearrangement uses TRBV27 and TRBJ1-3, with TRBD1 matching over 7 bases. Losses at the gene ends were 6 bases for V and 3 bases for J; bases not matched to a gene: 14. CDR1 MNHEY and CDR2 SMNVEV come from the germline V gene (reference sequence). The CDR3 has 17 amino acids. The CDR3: CASSLGGRTGDGNTIYF. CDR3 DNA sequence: TGTGCCAGCAGCTTAGGGGGGCGGACAGGCGATGGAAACACCATATATTTT.

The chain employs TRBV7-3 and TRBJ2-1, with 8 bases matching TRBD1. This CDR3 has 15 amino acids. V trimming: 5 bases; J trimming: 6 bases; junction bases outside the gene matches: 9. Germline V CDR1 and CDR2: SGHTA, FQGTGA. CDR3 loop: CASSPRGPSGNEQFF. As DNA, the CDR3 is TGTGCCAGCAGCCCCAGGGGGCCGTCAGGCAATGAGCAGTTCTTC.

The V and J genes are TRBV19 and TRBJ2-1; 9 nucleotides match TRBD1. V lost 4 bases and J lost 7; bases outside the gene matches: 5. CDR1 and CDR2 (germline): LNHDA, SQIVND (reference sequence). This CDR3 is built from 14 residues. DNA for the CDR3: TGTGCCAGTAGTACCGGGACAGGGCTGAATGAGCAGTTCTTC. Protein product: CASSTGTGLNEQFF. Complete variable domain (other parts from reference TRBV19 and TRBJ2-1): DGGITQSPKYLFRKEGQNVTLSCEQNLNHDAMYWYRQDPGQGLRLIYYSQIVNDFQKGDIAEGYSVSREKKESFPLTVTSAQKNPTAFYLCASSTGTGLNEQFFGPGTRLTVL.

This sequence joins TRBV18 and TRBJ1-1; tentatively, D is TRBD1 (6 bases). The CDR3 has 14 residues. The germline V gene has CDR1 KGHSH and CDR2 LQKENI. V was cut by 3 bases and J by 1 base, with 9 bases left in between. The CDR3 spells CASSPQGKNTEAFF. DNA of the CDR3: TGTGCCAGCTCACCTCAGGGGAAGAACACTGAAGCTTTCTTT.

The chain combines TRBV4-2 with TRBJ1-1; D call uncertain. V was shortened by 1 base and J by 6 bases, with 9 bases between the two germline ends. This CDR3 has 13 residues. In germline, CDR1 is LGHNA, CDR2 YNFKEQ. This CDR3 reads CASSQVGSPEAFF. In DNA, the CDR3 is TGTGCCAGCAGCCAAGTTGGGAGCCCTGAAGCTTTCTTT.

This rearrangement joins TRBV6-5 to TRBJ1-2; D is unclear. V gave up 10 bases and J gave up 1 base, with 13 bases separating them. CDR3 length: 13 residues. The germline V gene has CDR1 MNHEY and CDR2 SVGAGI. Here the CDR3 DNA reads TGTGCCACCGGCCGGGGTAATAACTATGGCTACACCTTC. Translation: CATGRGNNYGYTF.

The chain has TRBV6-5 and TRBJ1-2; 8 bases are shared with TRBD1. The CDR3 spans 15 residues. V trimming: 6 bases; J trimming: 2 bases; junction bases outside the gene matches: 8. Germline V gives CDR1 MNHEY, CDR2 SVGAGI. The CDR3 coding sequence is TGTGCCAGCAGCGTCACAGGGGGTACAAACTATGGCTACACCTTC. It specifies CASSVTGGTNYGYTF.

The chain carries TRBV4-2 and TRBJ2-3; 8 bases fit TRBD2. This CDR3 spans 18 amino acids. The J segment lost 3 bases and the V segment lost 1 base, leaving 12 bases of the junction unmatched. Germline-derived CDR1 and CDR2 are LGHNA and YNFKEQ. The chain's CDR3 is CASSQVRTGGPGTDTQYF. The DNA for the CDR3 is TGTGCCAGCAGCCAAGTAAGGACGGGGGGGCCGGGAACAGATACGCAGTATTTT.

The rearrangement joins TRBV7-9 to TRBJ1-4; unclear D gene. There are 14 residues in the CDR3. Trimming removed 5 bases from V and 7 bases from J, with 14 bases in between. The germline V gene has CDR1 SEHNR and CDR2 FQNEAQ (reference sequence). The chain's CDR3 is CASSPFLEAEKLFF. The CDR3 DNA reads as TGTGCCAGCAGCCCCTTCCTTGAGGCTGAAAAACTGTTTTTT.

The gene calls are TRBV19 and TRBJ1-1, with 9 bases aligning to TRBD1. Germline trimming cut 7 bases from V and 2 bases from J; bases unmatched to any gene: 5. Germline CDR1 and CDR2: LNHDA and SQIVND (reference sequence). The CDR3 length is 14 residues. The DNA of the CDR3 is TGTGCCAGTACTAGGGGACAGGGAAACACTGAAGCTTTCTTT. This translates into CASTRGQGNTEAFF. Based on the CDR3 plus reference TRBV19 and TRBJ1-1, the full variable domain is DGGITQSPKYLFRKEGQNVTLSCEQNLNHDAMYWYRQDPGQGLRLIYYSQIVNDFQKGDIAEGYSVSREKKESFPLTVTSAQKNPTAFYLCASTRGQGNTEAFFGQGTRLTVV.